This TCR beta chain was profiled in a study of blood T cell repertoires in COVID-19. Study-level information: Samples taken during acute and convalescent COVID-19 were collected in the United States, Italy and Spain. PBMCs, B-cell-depleted T cells, or T cells provided the cDNA or gDNA that made up the material.

This clone has just one count. CDR1 is WSHSY and CDR2 is SAAADI in the germline V gene. The CDR3 has 15 amino acids. V lost 5 bases and J 2 bases, leaving 16 bases between the germline ends. TCRdb's copy holds only in-frame clones and misses some; the assay was immunoSEQ multiplex PCR. The profile covers approximately 130,000 clones, with 88% appearing a single time and less than 8% taken by the ten largest. Sequencing was done on a sample of peripheral blood. This sequence joins TRBV10-2 and TRBJ2-7, with a possible D match to TRBD2 (6 bases). The receptor was isolated from a man in his forties or fifties with acute or convalescent COVID-19. The CDR3 DNA reads TGCGCCAGCAGTACTGGGAGGTTGGATACCTACGAGCAGTACTTC. Amino acid sequence: CASSTGRLDTYEQYF.